Shown below are 29 T cell receptor beta chains from a single sample sequenced in a study of blood T cell repertoires in COVID-19. Generated by immunoSEQ multiplex PCR, the TCRdb table keeps only in-frame clones and is missing some. The table has 200,000 to 250,000 clones, about 88% seen once; the top ten hold roughly a tenth. Sample: peripheral blood. The receptors originated from a woman in her forties or fifties with COVID-19, enrolled during active disease.

The chain employs TRBV4-1 and TRBJ2-3, with 9 bases that match TRBD2. Trimming at V came to 0 bases and at J to 4 bases, leaving 2 bases not matched to a gene. Germline V gives CDR1 MGHRA, CDR2 YSYEKL. This CDR3 has 15 amino acids. This chain's CDR3 is CASSQEGLAADTQYF. Here the CDR3 DNA reads TGCGCCAGCAGCCAAGAGGGACTAGCTGCAGATACGCAGTATTTT.

The V and J genes are TRBV28 and TRBJ2-7; TRBD1 matches 8 bases. In germline, CDR1 is MDHEN, CDR2 SYDVKM. The junction had 13 bases not matched to a gene; V was cut back by 5 bases and J by 7 bases. This CDR3 contains 15 residues. DNA for the CDR3: TGTGCCAGCAGTCCCGACAGGGGTGGGACATGGGAGCAGTACGTC. It encodes CASSPDRGGTWEQYV.

The gene calls are TRBV9 and TRBJ2-1, with TRBD1 matching over 11 bases. The CDR3 contains 18 residues. V shed 4 bases, J shed 5 bases, and the junction held 14 bases outside the gene matches. Germline-derived CDR1 and CDR2 are SGDLS and YYNGEE. The CDR3: CASSSRSGTGGLHNEQFF. CDR3 sequence (DNA): TGTGCCAGCAGCTCTAGGTCCGGGACAGGGGGACTGCACAATGAGCAGTTCTTC.

The rearrangement joins TRBV9 to TRBJ2-3; a weak D match, TRBD1 (5 bases). The CDR3 spans 15 residues. Germline lookup yields CDR1 SGDLS and CDR2 YYNGEE. Trimming removed 4 bases at V and 3 bases at J, with 15 bases between. Here the CDR3 reads CASSTQGLTTDTQYF. CDR3 DNA sequence: TGTGCCAGCAGCACCCAGGGTTTGACGACAGATACGCAGTATTTT.

The V gene is TRBV19, the J gene TRBJ2-2; D gene uncertain. V was cut by 6 bases and J by 1 base, with 9 bases left in between. The CDR3 has 14 residues. Germline values: CDR1 LNHDA, CDR2 SQIVND (reference sequence). In DNA, the CDR3 is TGTGCCAGTAGCTCTGACAAGAACACCGGGGAGCTGTTTTTT. Protein: CASSSDKNTGELFF. Variable domain in full (rest from reference TRBV19 and TRBJ2-2): DGGITQSPKYLFRKEGQNVTLSCEQNLNHDAMYWYRQDPGQGLRLIYYSQIVNDFQKGDIAEGYSVSREKKESFPLTVTSAQKNPTAFYLCASSSDKNTGELFFGEGSRLTVL.

The V gene is TRBV28, the J gene TRBJ1-1; tentatively, D is TRBD1 (6 bases). The CDR3 runs to 15 residues. In germline, CDR1 is MDHEN, CDR2 SYDVKM. V dropped 2 bases and J dropped 0 bases, with 10 bases sitting between them. CDR3 protein: CASSLQGLMNTEAFF. The CDR3 DNA reads TGTGCCAGCAGTTTACAGGGGTTAATGAACACTGAAGCTTTCTTT.

V usage is TRBV13 and J usage is TRBJ2-2; the match to TRBD1 covers 10 bases. The CDR3 covers 17 residues. The germline V gene encodes CDR1 PRHDT and CDR2 FYEKMQ (reference sequence). Germline trimming cut 5 bases from V and 6 bases from J; bases unmatched to any gene: 12. The CDR3 here is CASSPSGDRGIAGELFF. The CDR3 region has the DNA TGTGCCAGCAGCCCTTCGGGGGACAGGGGAATAGCCGGGGAGCTGTTTTTT.

This chain links TRBV30 with TRBJ1-2, with 7 bases identical to TRBD1. V trimming: 2 bases; J trimming: 4 bases; junction bases outside the gene matches: 10. The CDR3 has 15 amino acids. CDR1 is GTSNPN, CDR2 SVGIG, per germline (reference sequence). CDR3 DNA: TGTGCCTGGAGTAGGTCCCCGGGACAGCCCTATGGCTACACCTTC. Translation: CAWSRSPGQPYGYTF.

The chain carries TRBV5-1 and TRBJ2-3, with TRBD2 matching over 8 bases. Per the germline V gene, CDR1 is SGHRS and CDR2 is YFSETQ. V was clipped by 5 bases and J by 0 bases; unmatched bases: 8. CDR3 length equals 16 residues. CDR3 bases: TGCGCCAGCAGTCCGGCGGGGGGCTTTAGCACAGATACGCAGTATTTT. Translated, it gives CASSPAGGFSTDTQYF.

This clone was detected once. V gene TRBV6-5 combines with J gene TRBJ2-3; D is possibly TRBD2 (5 bases). Germline V gene sequence: CDR1 MNHEY, CDR2 SVGAGI. The CDR3 is made up of 11 amino acids. The CDR3 region is CATKEVDTQYF. For the CDR3, the DNA is TGTGCTACCAAGGAGGTGGATACGCAGTATTTT.

This clone has just a few counts. V usage is TRBV19 and J usage is TRBJ1-5, with 7 nucleotides matching TRBD1. The CDR3 loop spans 15 amino acids. The germline V gene encodes CDR1 LNHDA and CDR2 SQIVND (reference sequence). J lost 2 bases, V lost 8 bases, and 9 bases had no gene match. The CDR3 DNA reads TGTGCCAGTCGACAGGGCAGGGTAGGCAATCAGCCCCAGCATTTT. This codes for CASRQGRVGNQPQHF.

The chain carries TRBV11-2 and TRBJ2-3, with TRBD2 matching 7 bases. The germline CDR1 and CDR2 sequences are SGHAT and FQNNGV. The length of the CDR3 is 15 residues. Trimming at V came to 5 bases and at J to 4 bases, leaving 9 bases not matched to a gene. CDR3 protein: CASSQTSNGPDTQYF. CDR3 DNA sequence: TGTGCCAGCAGCCAGACTAGCAATGGACCAGATACGCAGTATTTT. Using reference TRBV11-2 and TRBJ2-3 for the parts outside the CDR3, the full variable domain is EAGVAQSPRYKIIEKRQSVAFWCNPISGHATLYWYQQILGQGPKLLIQFQNNGVVDDSQLPKDRFSAERLKGVDSTLKIQPAKLEDSAVYLCASSQTSNGPDTQYFGPGTRLTVL.

V is TRBV11-3 and J is TRBJ1-3, with a weak D call TRBD1 (6 bases). The CDR3 covers 17 residues. Germline V lookup: CDR1 SGHNT, CDR2 YENEEA. Trimming cost V 0 bases and J 0 bases, with 12 bases left between them. The CDR3 protein is CASSLEGAASSGNTIYF. The CDR3 nucleotides read TGTGCCAGCAGCTTAGAGGGGGCCGCGAGCTCTGGAAACACCATATATTTT.

This chain links TRBV7-7 with TRBJ2-7, with 12 bases lining up with TRBD2. V dropped 4 bases and J dropped 1; count of bases not matched to a gene: 8. The V gene's germline CDR1 is SSHAT and CDR2 FNYEAQ (reference sequence). The CDR3 runs to 17 residues. The CDR3 sequence is CASSSGRLAGVSYEQYF. As DNA, the CDR3 is TGTGCCAGCAGCTCAGGCCGACTAGCGGGGGTTTCCTACGAGCAGTACTTC.

The CDR3 DNA is TGTGCCAGTAGTAGCGGGGGACTTTCCTACGAGCAGTACTTC. It codes for CASSSGGLSYEQYF. V and J are TRBV19 and TRBJ2-7; 7 bases are shared with TRBD2. V was pared by 4 bases and J by 1 base, with 4 bases of the junction left unmatched. The CDR3 is 14 residues long. Germline values: CDR1 LNHDA, CDR2 SQIVND (reference sequence).

The chain is built from TRBV5-1 and TRBJ2-3; 8 nucleotides line up with TRBD2. This CDR3 is 14 amino acids long. Germline V lookup: CDR1 SGHRS, CDR2 YFSETQ. V shed 6 bases, J shed 4 bases, and the junction held 7 bases outside the gene matches. CDR3 loop: CASTPGLGPDTQYF. The CDR3 bases are TGCGCCAGCACGCCGGGACTAGGGCCAGATACGCAGTATTTT.

The chain recombines TRBV5-4 with TRBJ1-2; TRBD1 agrees at 11 bases. Germline CDR1 is SGHNT and CDR2 is YYREEE (reference sequence). The CDR3 sequence is 15 residues long. V shed 4 bases, J shed 7 bases, and the junction held 9 bases outside the gene matches. CDR3 in DNA: TGTGCCAGCAGCATGGAGCGGACAGGGGGCTCTGGCTACACCTTC. Protein: CASSMERTGGSGYTF.

The CDR3, as DNA: TGTGCCAGCAGCCCCCCGGGGGGGGCCAGAAACACCATATATTTT. It encodes CASSPPGGARNTIYF. The rearrangement uses TRBV3-1 (or the pseudogene TRBV3-2) and TRBJ1-3; TRBD1 might be the D (6 bases). The CDR3 has 15 amino acids. Trimming pared 4 bases from V and 5 bases from J, leaving 15 bases between. Germline values: CDR1 LGHDT, CDR2 YNNKEL (reference sequence).

The chain uses TRBV11-3 and TRBJ2-3; D not certain. The V and J ends lost 3 bases and 2 bases respectively, with 6 bases between them. Germline values: CDR1 SGHNT, CDR2 YENEEA. The length of the CDR3 is 13 residues. The CDR3 protein is CASSFSLTDTQYF. CDR3 DNA sequence: TGTGCCAGCAGCTTTTCCCTCACAGATACGCAGTATTTT. The full variable domain, in which reference TRBV11-3 and TRBJ2-3 provide the parts outside the CDR3, is EAGVVQSPRYKIIEKKQPVAFWCNPISGHNTLYWYLQNLGQGPELLIRYENEEAVDDSQLPKDRFSAERLKGVDSTLKIQPAELGDSAVYLCASSFSLTDTQYFGPGTRLTVL.

This chain connects TRBV6-5 to TRBJ2-3; D uncertain. The CDR3 contains 13 residues. V was pared by 7 bases and J by 2 bases, with 10 bases between. Germline CDR1 is MNHEY and CDR2 is SVGAGI. CDR3 in DNA: TGTGCCAGCAATGTCAGGCCCACAGATACGCAGTATTTT. The encoded protein is CASNVRPTDTQYF.

This chain uses TRBV24-1 with TRBJ1-5; D unclear. The CDR3 extends over 14 amino acids. Trimming left V 5 bases short and J 3 bases short, with 10 bases between. CDR1 and CDR2 (germline): KGHDR, SFDVKD. The CDR3 sequence: CATSGGSVNQPQHF. The CDR3 nucleotides read TGTGCCACCAGTGGCGGGTCTGTCAATCAGCCCCAGCATTTT.

The genes are TRBV5-6 and TRBJ2-7; D is unresolved. In germline, CDR1 is SGHDT, CDR2 YYEEEE. V shed 3 bases and J shed 3 bases, with 16 bases lying between them. The CDR3 runs 15 residues. The CDR3 loop reads CASSSQPLKFYEQYV. In DNA form, the CDR3 reads TGTGCCAGCAGCTCCCAACCTCTAAAATTCTACGAGCAGTACGTC.

This chain links TRBV7-9 with TRBJ1-2; D is ambiguous. The V and J ends lost 0 bases and 8 bases respectively, with 13 bases between them. Germline CDR1 and CDR2: SEHNR and FQNEAQ (reference sequence). The CDR3 has 14 residues. CDR3 residues: CASSLAVTYHGYTF. The CDR3 DNA reads as TGTGCCAGCAGCTTAGCGGTAACATACCACGGCTACACCTTC.

The CDR3 DNA reads TGCGCCAGCAGTGAGCCCTCGGTTGATACGCAGTATTTT. This codes for CASSEPSVDTQYF. The J gene is TRBJ2-3, the V gene TRBV10-2; D uncertain. This CDR3 comprises 13 residues. Germline loops: CDR1 WSHSY, CDR2 SAAADI. V lost 2 bases and J lost 6, with 9 bases in between.

V and J are TRBV7-9 and TRBJ2-7; unclear D gene. The CDR3 runs to 13 residues. Germline V gives CDR1 SEHNR, CDR2 FQNEAQ (reference sequence). Trimming removed 9 bases at V and 2 bases at J, with 14 bases between. CDR3: CASLRDNTYEQYF. The CDR3 nucleotides are TGTGCCAGTTTGAGAGACAATACCTACGAGCAGTACTTC.

The V call is TRBV7-7, the J call TRBJ2-5, with 7 bases that match TRBD1. V lost 6 bases to trimming and J lost 1 base; unmatched junction nucleotides: 5. The CDR3 spans 14 residues. Germline V gene data show CDR1 as SSHAT and CDR2 as FNYEAQ (reference sequence). The CDR3 nucleotides are TGTGCCAGCAGTCAAGACAGGGTCCAAGAGACCCAGTACTTC. This codes for CASSQDRVQETQYF. Supplemented by reference TRBV7-7 and TRBJ2-5, the full variable domain reads GAGVSQSPRYKVTKRGQDVTLRCDPISSHATLYWYQQALGQGPEFLTYFNYEAQPDKSGLPSDRFSAERPEGSISTLTIQRTEQRDSAMYRCASSQDRVQETQYFGPGTRLLVL.

J is TRBJ2-1 and V is TRBV7-9; TRBD2 aligns across 9 bases. Germline-derived CDR1 and CDR2 are SEHNR and FQNEAQ (reference sequence). Trimming took 3 bases from V and 6 from J; bases not matched to a gene: 9. CDR3 size: 16 residues. The DNA for the CDR3 is TGTGCCAGCAGCTTCCCCATTGCGGGGGGGCCCAATGAGCAGTTCTTC. Amino acids: CASSFPIAGGPNEQFF.

The J gene is TRBJ1-6, the V gene TRBV3-1 (or the pseudogene TRBV3-2); TRBD1 agrees at 7 bases. The trim removed 3 bases at V and 0 bases at J, leaving 8 bases unmatched. The CDR3 is made up of 18 amino acids. CDR1 and CDR2 (germline): LGHDT, YNNKEL (reference sequence). CDR3 region: CASSQQTGPSSYNSPLHF. The CDR3 DNA follows: TGTGCCAGCAGCCAGCAGACAGGGCCCAGCTCCTATAATTCACCCCTCCACTTT.

This clone has a single count. V and J are TRBV2 and TRBJ1-6; 7 bases align to TRBD1. Trimming took 2 bases from V and 5 from J; bases not matched to a gene: 9. Germline CDR1 and CDR2: SNHLY and FYNNEI. This CDR3 comprises 17 residues. In DNA form, the CDR3 reads TGTGCCAGCAGTGAATTCGGGCCCGGGACAGATAATTCACCCCTCCACTTT. Its translation: CASSEFGPGTDNSPLHF. Full variable domain (missing parts from reference TRBV2 and TRBJ1-6): EPEVTQTPSHQVTQMGQEVILRCVPISNHLYFYWYRQILGQKVEFLVSFYNNEISEKSEIFDDQFSVERPDGSNFTLKIRSTKLEDSAMYFCASSEFGPGTDNSPLHFGNGTRLTVT.